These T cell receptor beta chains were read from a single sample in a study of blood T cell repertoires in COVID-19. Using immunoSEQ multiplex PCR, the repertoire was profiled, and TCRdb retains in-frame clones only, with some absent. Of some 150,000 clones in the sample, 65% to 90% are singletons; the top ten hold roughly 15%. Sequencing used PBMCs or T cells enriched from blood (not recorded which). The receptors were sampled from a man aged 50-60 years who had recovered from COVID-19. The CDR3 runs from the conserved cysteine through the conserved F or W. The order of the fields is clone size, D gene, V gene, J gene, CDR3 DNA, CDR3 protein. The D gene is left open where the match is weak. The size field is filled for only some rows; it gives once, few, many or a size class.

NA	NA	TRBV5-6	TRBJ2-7	TGTGCCAGCAGCCGTGGGGCCTCCTACGAGCAGTACTTC	CASSRGASYEQYF
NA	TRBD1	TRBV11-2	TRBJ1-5	TGTGCCAGCAGCTTAGGGACAGGGAATCAGCCCCAGCATTTT	CASSLGTGNQPQHF
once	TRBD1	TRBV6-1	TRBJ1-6	TGTGCCAGCAAGGTAGGGGGCACGGAAAATTCACCCCTCCACTTT	CASKVGGTENSPLHF
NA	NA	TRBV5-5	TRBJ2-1	TGTGCCAGCAGCCCTTATCTCGATGAGCAGTTCTTC	CASSPYLDEQFF
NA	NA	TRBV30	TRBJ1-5	TGTGCCTGGAGTGTACGAGGCTATAGCAATCAGCCCCAGCATTTT	CAWSVRGYSNQPQHF
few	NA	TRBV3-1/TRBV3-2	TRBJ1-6	TGTGCCAGCAGCCAATTTTCAGGGAATTCACCCCTCCACTTT	CASSQFSGNSPLHF
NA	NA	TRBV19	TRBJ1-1	TGTGCCAGTAGTATGGGCCAGGCGGGCACTGAAGCTTTCTTT	CASSMGQAGTEAFF
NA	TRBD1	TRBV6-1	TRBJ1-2	TGTGCCAGCAGTGACAGGGGGCACTATGGCTACACCTTC	CASSDRGHYGYTF
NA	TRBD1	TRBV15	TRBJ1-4	TGTGCCACCAGCGCGGCTCGGGACAGGCTTCCGTTTAATGAAAAACTGTTTTTT	CATSAARDRLPFNEKLFF
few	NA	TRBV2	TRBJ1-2	TGTGCCAAAAGGGGAGGAACCTATGGCTACACCTTC	CAKRGGTYGYTF
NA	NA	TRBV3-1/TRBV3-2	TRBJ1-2	TGTGCCAGCAGCCAAGTGGGAGGTAACTATGGCTACACCTTC	CASSQVGGNYGYTF
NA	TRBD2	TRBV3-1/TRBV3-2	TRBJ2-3	TGTGCCAGCAGCCCAGAAGGAGCGGGGGGTGAAGATACGCAGTATTTT	CASSPEGAGGEDTQYF
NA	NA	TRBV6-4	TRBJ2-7	TGTGCCAGCAGGGTAAGGGGGAACGGACCCTACGAGCAGTACTTC	CASRVRGNGPYEQYF
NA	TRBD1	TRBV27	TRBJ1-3	TGTGCCAGCCGATGGGACAGGGCCGGAAACACCATATATTTT	CASRWDRAGNTIYF
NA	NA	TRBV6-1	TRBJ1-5	TGTGCCAGCAGTGAAAATTATAGCAATCAGCCCCAGCATTTT	CASSENYSNQPQHF
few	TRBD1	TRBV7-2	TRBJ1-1	TGTGCCAGCAGCTTATCGGGACAGGAGAACACTGAAGCTTTCTTT	CASSLSGQENTEAFF
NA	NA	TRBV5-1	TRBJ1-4	TGCGCCAGCAGCTTGTCACGGCCCGGGGAAAAACTGTTTTTT	CASSLSRPGEKLFF
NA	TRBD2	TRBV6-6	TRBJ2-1	TGTGCCAGCAGCTCCAGCGGGGGAACCCATGAGCAGTTCTTC	CASSSSGGTHEQFF
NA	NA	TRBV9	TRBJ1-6	TGTGCCAGCAGCGGCCAAGCATTCTCCTATAATTCACCCCTCCACTTT	CASSGQAFSYNSPLHF
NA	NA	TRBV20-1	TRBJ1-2	TGCAGTGCTAGTGCCAGGGGAGAAGGCTACACCTTC	CSASARGEGYTF
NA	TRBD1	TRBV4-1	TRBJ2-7	TGCGCCAGCAGCCTCGGGACAGGGTATAGTCGGCACTACGAGCAGTACTTC	CASSLGTGYSRHYEQYF
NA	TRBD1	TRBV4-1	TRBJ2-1	TGCGCCAGCAGCCAAGACAGGGGGTCCTACAATGAGCAGTTCTTC	CASSQDRGSYNEQFF
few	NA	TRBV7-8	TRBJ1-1	TGTGCCAGCAGCCTTGAGGCCCTCATGAACACTGAAGCTTTCTTT	CASSLEALMNTEAFF
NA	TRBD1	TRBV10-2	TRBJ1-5	TGCGCCAGCAGCCGCAGACAGGGGGGTCAGCCCCAGCATTTT	CASSRRQGGQPQHF
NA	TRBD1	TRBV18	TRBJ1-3	TGTGCCAGCTCACCACCGGGACAGGGCTCTGGAAACACCATATATTTT	CASSPPGQGSGNTIYF
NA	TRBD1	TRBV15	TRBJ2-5	TGTGCCACCAGCGGGCGAGCAGGGGGCGGCAGGGAGACCCAGTACTTC	CATSGRAGGGRETQYF
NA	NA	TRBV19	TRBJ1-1	TGTGCCAGTAGTCCCAGGAACACTGAAGCTTTCTTT	CASSPRNTEAFF
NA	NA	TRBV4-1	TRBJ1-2	TGCGCCAGCAGCCAAGATATGCGACAATCCGCTTATGGCTACACCTTC	CASSQDMRQSAYGYTF
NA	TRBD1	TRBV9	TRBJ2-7	TGTGCCAGCAGCCTGACGACAGGGAGCGAGCAGTACTTC	CASSLTTGSEQYF